The next 22 T cell receptor beta chains were all read from a single sample in a study of siplizumab effects on memory and regulatory T cells. This table comes from immunoSEQ multiplex PCR, and its TCRdb copy is limited to in-frame clones, with some not included. Of just over 60,000 clones listed, 79% are singletons. Sequencing input: memory CD4+ T cells sorted from blood. These receptors came from a human donor in good health.

The chain uses TRBV2 and TRBJ2-5; 8 bases line up with TRBD1. V lost 6 bases, J lost 5 bases, and 5 bases stayed unmatched. The germline CDR1 and CDR2 sequences are SNHLY and FYNNEI. The CDR3 has 13 residues. The CDR3 protein is CASSTDRDETQYF. DNA of the CDR3: TGTGCCAGCAGCACGGACAGGGACGAGACCCAGTACTTC. The variable domain in full, with the rest retrieved from reference TRBV2 and TRBJ2-5, is EPEVTQTPSHQVTQMGQEVILRCVPISNHLYFYWYRQILGQKVEFLVSFYNNEISEKSEIFDDQFSVERPDGSNFTLKIRSTKLEDSAMYFCASSTDRDETQYFGPGTRLLVL.

This chain connects TRBV7-2 to TRBJ1-3, with D possibly matching TRBD1 (5 bases). The CDR3 runs to 18 residues. Trimming pared 0 bases from V and 1 base from J, leaving 16 bases between. In germline, CDR1 is SGHTA, CDR2 FQGNSA. The CDR3 DNA sequence: TGTGCCAGCAGCTTAGCGTCGGGGACGGCCGTTTCTGGAAACACCATATATTTT. This encodes CASSLASGTAVSGNTIYF.

CDR3 sequence: CASSTYNEQFF. DNA of the CDR3: TGTGCCAGCAGTACGTACAATGAGCAGTTCTTC. The rearrangement links TRBV25-1 to TRBJ2-1; D is unresolved. The V and J ends lost 5 bases and 4 bases respectively, with 3 bases between them. The germline V gene has CDR1 MGHDK and CDR2 SYGVNS. The CDR3 spans 11 residues.

V is TRBV28 and J is TRBJ1-6; D unclear. CDR1 and CDR2 from the germline V gene are MDHEN and SYDVKM. The CDR3 sequence is 17 residues long. Trimming pared 7 bases from V and 1 base from J, leaving 17 bases between. CDR3 DNA: TGTGCCAGCATTGGAAGGGATCCTACTTCCTATAATTCACCCCTCCACTTT. The encoded protein is CASIGRDPTSYNSPLHF.

This chain uses TRBV19 with TRBJ2-1, with 14 bases fitting TRBD2. The CDR3 runs 15 residues. The ends lost 3 bases at V and 10 bases at J; junction bases unmatched: 5. Germline CDR1 LNHDA, CDR2 SQIVND (reference sequence). DNA of the CDR3: TGTGCCAGTAGTATGGGGACTAGCGGGGGTAGGGAGCAGTTCTTC. The encoded protein is CASSMGTSGGREQFF.

This clone was picked up one time. The chain uses TRBV6-5 and TRBJ2-7; 8 nucleotides match TRBD1. Germline V gene sequence: CDR1 MNHEY, CDR2 SVGAGI. The CDR3 spans 15 residues. Trimming removed 2 bases from V and 4 bases from J; junction bases left unmatched: 7. CDR3 coding DNA: TGTGCCAGCAGTTACAGGGACAGGCTTTTATACGAGCAGTACTTC. Protein: CASSYRDRLLYEQYF.

V and J are TRBV5-1 and TRBJ2-7; D gene unclear. Germline V CDR1 and CDR2: SGHRS, YFSETQ. The V and J ends lost 4 bases and 3 bases respectively, with 8 bases between them. The CDR3 runs 12 residues. CDR3 sequence reads: CASSVGDYEQYF. The CDR3 DNA follows: TGCGCCAGCAGCGTCGGCGACTACGAGCAGTACTTC.

DNA for the CDR3: TGTGCCAGCAGCTCCATGGAGGGGGATACGCAGTATTTT. As protein: CASSSMEGDTQYF. The chain links TRBV7-3 to TRBJ2-3; possible D gene TRBD2, 6 bases. Trimming took 4 bases from V and 6 from J, leaving 11 bases between them. Germline CDR1 reads SGHTA; CDR2 reads FQGTGA. This CDR3 contains 13 residues.

J is TRBJ1-6 and V is TRBV5-1; 7 positions agree with TRBD1. This CDR3 is 15 amino acids long. The germline CDR1 and CDR2 sequences are SGHRS and YFSETQ. Losses at the gene ends were 2 bases for V and 9 bases for J; bases not matched to a gene: 8. This CDR3 reads CASSLRQGDGSPLHF. The DNA of the CDR3 is TGCGCCAGCAGCTTACGTCAGGGGGACGGTTCACCCCTCCACTTT.

This clone has more than one count but fewer than ten. The V and J genes are TRBV5-5 and TRBJ2-3; 7 bases map to TRBD1. CDR3 size: 14 residues. Trimming removed 2 bases from V and 3 bases from J; junction bases left unmatched: 3. In germline, CDR1 is SGHKS, CDR2 YYEKEE (reference sequence). CDR3 residues: CASSFGRGTDTQYF. CDR3 in DNA: TGTGCCAGCAGCTTTGGCAGGGGGACAGATACGCAGTATTTT.

This clone was picked up a small number of times. The chain carries TRBV5-5 and TRBJ1-1; D is ambiguous. Between the trimmed V and J ends, which lost 0 bases and 5 bases, there was a span of 17 bases. This CDR3 contains 16 residues. Germline V gene sequence: CDR1 SGHKS, CDR2 YYEKEE (reference sequence). CDR3 coding DNA: TGTGCCAGCAGCTTGGGGCCGACGAAGTTGATGACTGAAGCTTTCTTT. It yields the protein CASSLGPTKLMTEAFF.

This chain links TRBV2 with TRBJ2-1; no firm D call. The CDR3 is made up of 13 amino acids. The ends were cut back, 3 bases at V and 6 bases at J, with 9 bases in the middle. The V gene's germline CDR1 is SNHLY and CDR2 FYNNEI. This CDR3 reads CASSDASSNEQFF. The CDR3 bases are TGTGCCAGCAGTGATGCCAGCAGCAATGAGCAGTTCTTC.

This clone has only one observation. The rearrangement joins TRBV19 to TRBJ2-7; tentatively, D is TRBD1 (6 bases). The V gene's germline CDR1 is LNHDA and CDR2 SQIVND (reference sequence). This CDR3 has 14 amino acids. Deletions cut 5 bases from V and 3 bases from J, with 14 bases between. The CDR3 here is CASSGSWTVYEQYF. CDR3 DNA: TGTGCCAGTAGTGGATCCTGGACAGTCTACGAGCAGTACTTC.

The chain carries TRBV4-1 and TRBJ1-1; D is unresolved. The length of the CDR3 is 15 residues. Germline V gene data show CDR1 as MGHRA and CDR2 as YSYEKL. With 2 bases removed from V and 1 base from J, the gap between germline ends came to 11 bases. The CDR3 nucleotides are TGCGCCAGCAGCCAAACGCCGCGGGAGAACACTGAAGCTTTCTTT. This gives the protein CASSQTPRENTEAFF.

The chain carries TRBV11-1 and TRBJ1-6; 9 bases fit TRBD1. CDR1 is SGHAT and CDR2 is FQDESV in the germline V gene (reference sequence). Trimming cost V 5 bases and J 7 bases; bases outside gene matches: 3. The CDR3 loop spans 14 amino acids. The CDR3, as DNA: TGTGCCAGCAGCCTCGGGACAGGGAATTCACCCCTCCACTTT. It translates to CASSLGTGNSPLHF.

V is TRBV19 and J is TRBJ2-2, with 7 bases lining up with TRBD1. Germline V gene lookup returns CDR1 LNHDA and CDR2 SQIVND (reference sequence). The CDR3 sequence is 17 residues long. The ends lost 5 bases at V and 3 bases at J; junction bases unmatched: 12. Here the CDR3 reads CASSVDRVAMDTGELFF. In nucleotides, the CDR3 is TGTGCCAGTAGTGTTGACAGGGTAGCTATGGACACCGGGGAGCTGTTTTTT.

This chain uses TRBV6-5 with TRBJ2-7; no definite D call. Trimming left V 11 bases short and J 2 bases short, with 22 bases between. This CDR3 contains 15 residues. Germline V lookup: CDR1 MNHEY, CDR2 SVGAGI. CDR3 residues: CARRHRTVLTYEQYF. CDR3 nucleotides: TGTGCCCGACGACACCGGACCGTACTAACCTACGAGCAGTACTTC.

The chain couples TRBV5-6 to TRBJ2-7; perhaps TRBD1 as D (5 bases). Germline CDR1 SGHDT, CDR2 YYEEEE. The CDR3 contains 14 residues. V lost 2 bases to trimming and J lost 4 bases, with 13 bases between them. CDR3 in DNA: TGTGCCAGCAGCTTTCAGGGATTTGGTTACGAGCAGTACTTC. This encodes CASSFQGFGYEQYF.

The chain employs TRBV11-2 and TRBJ1-6; a weak D match, TRBD1 (5 bases). The CDR3 runs 16 residues. Per the germline V gene, CDR1 is SGHAT and CDR2 is FQNNGV. V lost 5 bases and J lost 11, with 22 bases in between. The CDR3 sequence is CASSPPGAPGVTPLHF. CDR3 DNA sequence: TGTGCCAGCAGCCCCCCCGGGGCACCGGGTGTTACACCCCTCCACTTT.

The chain joins TRBV9 to TRBJ2-5; 15 bases are shared with TRBD2. The germline CDR1 and CDR2 sequences are SGDLS and YYNGEE. The J segment lost 4 bases and the V segment lost 0 bases, leaving 7 bases of the junction unmatched. This CDR3 has 18 residues. Written as DNA, the CDR3 is TGTGCCAGCAGCGTAGGGACTAGCGGGGGGGCCGTGGGAGAGACCCAGTACTTC. This translates into CASSVGTSGGAVGETQYF.

The V and J genes are TRBV27 and TRBJ2-7, with 7 bases matching TRBD1. The length of the CDR3 is 14 residues. V gave up 7 bases and J gave up 2 bases; unmatched junction bases: 8. The germline CDR1 and CDR2 sequences are MNHEY and SMNVEV (reference sequence). CDR3 residues: CASTLTQGAYEQYF. For the CDR3, the DNA is TGTGCCAGCACCCTTACGCAGGGGGCCTACGAGCAGTACTTC.

The rearrangement links TRBV11-2 to TRBJ2-2, with 8 bases that match TRBD1. The CDR3 runs to 17 residues. V trimming: 1 base; J trimming: 6 bases; junction bases outside the gene matches: 10. CDR1 is SGHAT, CDR2 FQNNGV, per germline. This CDR3 reads CASSLVGNRGSPGELFF. DNA for the CDR3: TGTGCCAGCAGCTTAGTTGGTAACAGGGGGTCCCCCGGGGAGCTGTTTTTT.